This TCR beta chain emerged from a study of cytomegalovirus exposure and HLA in healthy donors. Findings of the study overall: Earlier analysis yielded a pattern in which most TCR beta V segments were productive about 87% or about 30% of the time. Cytomegalovirus association was listed for 164 TCR beta chains. Associated with HLA alleles at 0.05 false discovery rate in a later analysis were 16,951 TCR beta sequences. Analyzed later, most CMV-associated TCR beta chains appeared HLA-restricted.

Vbeta (60) and Jbeta (13) primers were used in the PCR. Sequenced by immunoSEQ multiplex PCR; TCRdb stores in-frame clones only, minus some. Among about 160,000 clones listed, roughly four fifths were seen once. A note on this clone: Its target is not known.

This receptor was taken from a woman between 18 and 29 years old in good health and CMV-seronegative. The sequencing input was PBMCs.

The CDR3 protein is CASSPHEYNEQFF. DNA of the CDR3: TGTGCCAGCAGCCCCCACGAGTACAATGAGCAGTTCTTC. The chain combines TRBV6-5 with TRBJ2-1; D uncertain. Germline V gene lookup returns CDR1 MNHEY and CDR2 SVGAGI. The CDR3 has 13 residues. The V end was cut by 6 bases, the J end by 4 bases, with 10 bases between.